The 21 T cell receptor beta chains in this list originate from one sample, sequenced in a study of beta chain features in type 1 diabetes. The study reverse transcribed the entire isolated RNA, so it sequenced expressed TCRB transcripts. Generated by immunoSEQ multiplex PCR, the TCRdb table keeps only in-frame clones and is missing some. The sample carries around 500,000 clones, about an eighth recorded once. Sequencing input: naive CD4+ T cells from blood. These receptors were collected from a woman under 30 in good health.

The chain recombines TRBV16 with TRBJ2-3; no clear D gene. Germline assignment: CDR1 KGHSY and CDR2 FQNENV. The CDR3 runs 14 residues. V gave up 6 bases and J gave up 6 bases, with 16 bases separating them. DNA of the CDR3: TGTGCCAGCAGTTGGTCACGAAGGCAGGATACGCAGTATTTT. Its protein product is CASSWSRRQDTQYF.

The chain joins TRBV25-1 to TRBJ1-1, with a tentative D call TRBD1 (5 bases). Trimming left V 5 bases short and J 4 bases short, with 11 bases between. Germline V lookup: CDR1 MGHDK, CDR2 SYGVNS. The CDR3 totals 13 residues. DNA of the CDR3: TGTGCCAGCAGTAGACCGGGACTCACTGAAGCTTTCTTT. Translating it yields CASSRPGLTEAFF.

This clone was detected only a few times. The chain carries TRBV14 and TRBJ2-3; TRBD2 matches 8 bases. Germline V gene sequence: CDR1 SGHDN, CDR2 FVKESK. Trimming cost V 3 bases and J 8 bases; bases outside gene matches: 10. This CDR3 is 15 amino acids long. The CDR3 protein is CASSHPGLDGFTQYF. CDR3 coding DNA: TGTGCCAGCAGCCACCCGGGACTAGACGGGTTTACGCAGTATTTT.

This clone showed up just a few times. J is TRBJ1-2 and V is TRBV25-1, with 8 bases lining up with TRBD1. V was clipped by 6 bases and J by 6 bases; unmatched bases: 9. The CDR3 has 14 residues. CDR1 MGHDK and CDR2 SYGVNS come from the germline V gene. The CDR3 reads CASSPGQVPNGYTF. Here the CDR3 DNA reads TGTGCCAGCAGCCCGGGACAGGTGCCGAATGGCTACACCTTC.

The chain recombines TRBV7-8 with TRBJ1-4; 9 nucleotides line up with TRBD1. The trim removed 7 bases at V and 7 bases at J, leaving 7 bases unmatched. Germline CDR1 is SGHVS and CDR2 is FQNEAQ. The CDR3 spans 14 residues. CDR3 DNA: TGTGCCAGCACCCAGGACAGGGGTTTTGAAAAACTGTTTTTT. It yields the protein CASTQDRGFEKLFF.

The chain links TRBV2 to TRBJ2-1; 7 nucleotides match TRBD1. CDR3 length: 12 amino acids. CDR1 is SNHLY, CDR2 FYNNEI, per germline. The V and J ends lost 6 bases and 9 bases, in that order; junction bases with no gene match: 5. The CDR3: CASSATGAEQFF. As DNA, the CDR3 is TGTGCCAGCAGCGCCACAGGGGCTGAGCAGTTCTTC.

This clone was picked up a small number of times. The chain is built from TRBV7-9 and TRBJ2-6; no clear D. CDR1 SEHNR and CDR2 FQNEAQ come from the germline V gene (reference sequence). The CDR3 totals 18 residues. The V gene lost 1 base and the J gene lost 4 bases, with 17 bases spanning the gap. CDR3 nucleotides: TGTGCCAGCAGCTTAGTGGAAGGTTTGCGTAACGGGGCCAACGTCCTGACTTTC. Its protein product is CASSLVEGLRNGANVLTF.

This clone was counted a few times. The junction differs from germline at one of its ends, possibly a read error. The genes are TRBV7-7 and TRBJ2-5, with D possibly matching TRBD1 (5 bases). This CDR3 comprises 13 residues. CDR1 SSHAT and CDR2 FNYEAQ come from the germline V gene (reference sequence). The DNA for the CDR3 is TGTGCTAGCAGCTTAGGGGCTGTAGAGACCCAGTACTTC. It yields the protein CASSLGAVETQYF.

This clone was counted between two and nine times. V gene TRBV29-1 combines with J gene TRBJ2-3; TRBD1 is a possible D gene (6 bases). The CDR3 runs to 13 residues. The V end lost 4 bases, the J end lost 3 bases, and 11 bases lay between the germline ends. Germline-derived CDR1 and CDR2 are SQVTM and ANQGSEA. The CDR3 DNA is TGCAGCGTTGGCCGTAGGGGGACAGATACGCAGTATTTT. This sequence encodes CSVGRRGTDTQYF.

The chain combines TRBV5-4 with TRBJ2-2, with D tentatively TRBD2 (6 bases). This CDR3 contains 15 residues. The germline V gene has CDR1 SGHNT and CDR2 YYREEE (reference sequence). V was clipped by 5 bases and J by 1 base, with 12 bases between them. In DNA form, the CDR3 reads TGTGCCAGCAGTCCGCGGGGAAGGAACACCGGGGAGCTGTTTTTT. The encoded protein is CASSPRGRNTGELFF. The variable domain in full, with the rest retrieved from reference TRBV5-4 and TRBJ2-2, is ETGVTQSPTHLIKTRGQQVTLRCSSQSGHNTVSWYQQALGQGPQFIFQYYREEENGRGNFPPRFSGLQFPNYSSELNVNALELDDSALYLCASSPRGRNTGELFFGEGSRLTVL.

This clone was counted between two and nine times. The rearrangement uses TRBV7-9 and TRBJ1-1; no definite D call. This CDR3 is 13 amino acids long. The germline V gene has CDR1 SEHNR and CDR2 FQNEAQ (reference sequence). Trimming removed 5 bases from V and 5 bases from J, with 12 bases in between. CDR3 sequence reads: CASSPEGWTEAFF. The CDR3 DNA sequence: TGTGCCAGCAGCCCGGAGGGCTGGACTGAAGCTTTCTTT.

There are a few counts of this clone. The genes are TRBV2 and TRBJ2-5, with D tentatively TRBD1 (5 bases). In germline, CDR1 is SNHLY, CDR2 FYNNEI. The CDR3 totals 13 residues. V was shortened by 5 bases and J by 1 base, with 8 bases between the two germline ends. The CDR3 here is CASSYDSQETQYF. The CDR3 coding sequence is TGTGCCAGCAGTTACGACAGCCAAGAGACCCAGTACTTC.

This clone was found a few times. The V call is TRBV30, the J call TRBJ2-5; D is perhaps TRBD1 or TRBD2 (5 bases each). The germline CDR1 and CDR2 sequences are GTSNPN and SVGIG (reference sequence). Trimming took off 4 bases at V and 1 base at J, with 16 bases between the two ends. The CDR3 runs 15 residues. The DNA for the CDR3 is TGTGCCTGGAATGAGGGGTGGAGGTTCCAAGAGACCCAGTACTTC. It yields the protein CAWNEGWRFQETQYF.

The chain is built from TRBV5-1 and TRBJ2-5; D tentatively fits TRBD1 or TRBD2 (5 bases each). The CDR3 contains 16 residues. Germline loops: CDR1 SGHRS, CDR2 YFSETQ. The V and J ends lost 0 bases and 5 bases respectively, with 17 bases between them. This chain's CDR3 is CASSLEAGRRFETQYF. DNA for the CDR3: TGCGCCAGCAGCTTGGAGGCAGGGCGGAGGTTTGAGACCCAGTACTTC.

The chain carries TRBV4-3 and TRBJ1-5, with D possibly matching TRBD1 (5 bases). Trimming cost V 0 bases and J 1 base, with 10 bases left between them. Per the germline V gene, CDR1 is LGHNA and CDR2 is YSLEER. The CDR3 spans 16 residues. CDR3 residues: CASSQDWAGSNQPQHF. CDR3 sequence (DNA): TGCGCCAGCAGCCAAGATTGGGCAGGGAGCAATCAGCCCCAGCATTTT.

This chain connects TRBV14 to TRBJ1-3; D uncertain. Trimming took 1 base from V and 0 from J, leaving 7 bases between them. From germline, CDR1 is SGHDN and CDR2 FVKESK. This CDR3 has 15 amino acids. Here the CDR3 reads CASSQVGASGNTIYF. The CDR3 DNA sequence: TGTGCCAGCAGCCAAGTGGGAGCCTCTGGAAACACCATATATTTT.

In this sample, this clone turned up a few times. The V call is TRBV25-1, the J call TRBJ2-5, with TRBD1 identical over 7 bases. Trimming cost V 3 bases and J 7 bases; bases outside gene matches: 14. CDR3 size: 16 residues. Germline V gives CDR1 MGHDK, CDR2 SYGVNS. The CDR3 loop reads CASSESRGTAQGTQYF. The CDR3 coding sequence is TGTGCCAGCAGTGAGAGTAGGGGGACAGCCCAGGGGACCCAGTACTTC. Based on the CDR3 plus reference TRBV25-1 and TRBJ2-5, the full variable domain is EADIYQTPRYLVIGTGKKITLECSQTMGHDKMYWYQQDPGMELHLIHYSYGVNSTEKGDLSSESTVSRIRTEHFPLTLESARPSHTSQYLCASSESRGTAQGTQYFGPGTRLLVL.

This sequence joins TRBV29-1 and TRBJ2-1, with 9 bases aligning to TRBD1. CDR1 is SQVTM and CDR2 is ANQGSEA in the germline V gene. The CDR3 contains 14 residues. Losses at the gene ends were 2 bases for V and 8 bases for J; bases not matched to a gene: 7. In DNA, the CDR3 is TGCAGCGTTGAACGCGGACAGGGGCCAGATGAGCAGTTCTTC. Protein product: CSVERGQGPDEQFF.

The chain employs TRBV5-1 and TRBJ2-3; D gene ambiguous. This CDR3 comprises 15 residues. The ends were cut back, 0 bases at V and 3 bases at J, with 11 bases in the middle. Per the germline V gene, CDR1 is SGHRS and CDR2 is YFSETQ. CDR3 coding DNA: TGCGCCAGCAGCTTGGACGGGCCCTTGACAGATACGCAGTATTTT. Residues: CASSLDGPLTDTQYF.

In regard to this clone: This sample also contains other DNA sequences that code for the same CDR3. The chain has TRBV5-4 and TRBJ2-5; D is perhaps TRBD1 (5 bases). Germline V gives CDR1 SGHNT, CDR2 YYREEE (reference sequence). V lost 3 bases and J lost 2, with 8 bases in between. The CDR3 totals 13 residues. CDR3 DNA sequence: TGTGCCAGCAGCTCAGGGTTACAAGAGACCCAGTACTTC. This sequence encodes CASSSGLQETQYF.

This sequence joins TRBV7-9 and TRBJ1-2; D is perhaps TRBD1 (5 bases). Trimming shortened V by 5 bases and J by 1 base, and 14 bases separated the two germline ends. Germline assignment: CDR1 SEHNR and CDR2 FQNEAQ (reference sequence). There are 15 residues in the CDR3. The DNA for the CDR3 is TGTGCCAGCAGCGCCAGGACACCCCGTAACTATGGCTACACCTTC. It codes for CASSARTPRNYGYTF.